These 8 T cell receptor beta chains came from one sample sequenced in a study of graft-versus-host responses after intestinal transplantation. These receptors' targets are unknown. The table came from immunoSEQ multiplex PCR; TCRdb's copy has only in-frame clones and leaves some out. The sample lists 60,000 to 75,000 clones, 80% to 90% occurring once. This specimen consisted of unstimulated CD8+ T cells sorted from spleen or lymph node cells, obtained before intestinal transplant. The source of these receptors is a human donor who received an intestinal transplant.

The chain uses TRBV2 and TRBJ2-3; 9 nucleotides line up with TRBD1. The CDR3 totals 15 residues. Germline lookup yields CDR1 SNHLY and CDR2 FYNNEI. V shed 8 bases and J 7 bases; nucleotides not matched to a gene: 13. CDR3 residues: CASPRDRDNWNTQYF. CDR3 DNA sequence: TGTGCCAGCCCTCGGGACAGGGATAATTGGAATACGCAGTATTTT.

The chain recombines TRBV4-1 with TRBJ2-1; TRBD2 matches 15 bases. The ends lost 5 bases at V and 8 bases at J; junction bases unmatched: 13. The CDR3 spans 18 residues. CDR1 MGHRA and CDR2 YSYEKL come from the germline V gene. DNA for the CDR3: TGCGCCAGCAGCGGTTGGACTAGCGGGAGGGAATGGGTTGATGAGCAGTTCTTC. Translated, it gives CASSGWTSGREWVDEQFF.

The chain has TRBV13 and TRBJ2-7, with TRBD2 matching over 9 bases. The CDR3 loop spans 16 amino acids. J was trimmed by 4 bases and V by 2 bases; bases with no gene match: 9. Germline assignment: CDR1 PRHDT and CDR2 FYEKMQ (reference sequence). CDR3 amino acids: CASSLPQREVPYEQYF. CDR3 nucleotide sequence: TGTGCCAGCAGCTTACCCCAGCGGGAGGTACCTTACGAGCAGTACTTC.

The chain couples TRBV11-3 to TRBJ2-1; a possible D gene is TRBD2 (6 bases). V shed 4 bases and J shed 6 bases, with 13 bases lying between them. The CDR3 sequence is 14 residues long. Germline lookup yields CDR1 SGHNT and CDR2 YENEEA. In DNA form, the CDR3 reads TGTGCCAGCAGCTCCCGGGAGAGCAGCAATGAGCAGTTCTTC. This codes for CASSSRESSNEQFF.

V and J are TRBV9 and TRBJ2-1; 11 nucleotides align to TRBD2. Germline loops: CDR1 SGDLS, CDR2 YYNGEE. This CDR3 comprises 17 residues. The trim removed 3 bases at V and 1 base at J, leaving 6 bases unmatched. The CDR3 region has the DNA TGTGCCAGCAGCGAGCTACTAGCGGGGGAGTCCTACAATGAGCAGTTCTTC. Protein: CASSELLAGESYNEQFF.

The chain links TRBV5-6 to TRBJ2-7; D call uncertain. CDR3 size: 15 residues. Germline values: CDR1 SGHDT, CDR2 YYEEEE. Trimming shortened V by 1 base and J by 2 bases, and 13 bases separated the two germline ends. CDR3 amino acids: CASSLLSARPYEQYF. CDR3 nucleotides: TGTGCCAGCAGCTTGCTCTCGGCCAGGCCCTACGAGCAGTACTTC.

The V and J genes are TRBV27 and TRBJ1-5; 7 nucleotides align to TRBD1. With 8 bases clipped from V and 5 bases from J, the junction kept 15 bases outside the gene matches. The CDR3 consists of 16 residues. CDR1 MNHEY and CDR2 SMNVEV come from the germline V gene (reference sequence). The CDR3 is CASRPGLTGRDQPQHF. CDR3 bases: TGTGCCAGCCGCCCTGGGTTGACAGGGCGGGATCAGCCCCAGCATTTT.

The chain recombines TRBV7-9 with TRBJ1-3, with 11 nucleotides matching TRBD1. J lost 6 bases, V lost 5 bases, and 9 bases had no gene match. Germline V CDR1 and CDR2: SEHNR, FQNEAQ (reference sequence). The CDR3 has 16 amino acids. This CDR3 reads CASSRPRGQGENTIYF. The DNA for the CDR3 is TGTGCCAGCAGCAGACCCCGGGGACAGGGGGAAAACACCATATATTTT. The full variable domain, with the rest looked up from reference TRBV7-9 and TRBJ1-3, is DTGVSQNPRHKITKRGQNVTFRCDPISEHNRLYWYRQTLGQGPEFLTYFQNEAQLEKSRLLSDRFSAERPKGSFSTLEIQRTEQGDSAMYLCASSRPRGQGENTIYFGEGSWLTVV.